Listed below are T cell receptor beta chains from one sample, sequenced in a study of T cells after yellow fever vaccination. TCRdb redid the calling of the 5' RACE reads with MiXCR, one entry per CDR3 protein. The table lists about 370,000 distinct CDR3 sequences, approximately 10% of them singletons. Source: PBMCs, taken on the day of the first yellow fever vaccination. These receptors were taken from a man in his late teens or twenties who received the YFV17D yellow fever vaccine. Both conserved end residues are part of each CDR3. Fields, in order: D gene, clone size, J gene, V gene, CDR3 DNA, CDR3 protein. D genes are given only for firm matches. The size field is filled for only some rows; it gives once, few, many or a size class.

>.|many|TRBJ1-1|TRBV20-1
TGCAGTGCTAGCCACAGGGCGCTGAACACTGAAGCTTTCTTT
CSASHRALNTEAFF
>.|few|TRBJ2-3|TRBV9
TGTGCCAGCAGCGTGCAAGGGCGCGGAGATACGCAGTATTTT
CASSVQGRGDTQYF
>.|few|TRBJ2-1|TRBV21-1
TGTGCCAGCAGCAAAGAGAGACAGGGACTAGCGGGGGGAAATGAGCAGTTCTTC
CASSKERQGLAGGNEQFF
>.|few|TRBJ2-2|TRBV6-5
TGTGCCAGCAGTTCGCGGACAGACACCGGGGAGCTGTTTTTT
CASSSRTDTGELFF
>.|.|TRBJ1-3|TRBV9
TGTGCCAGCAGCGTAGCGGGGGGAAATGCTGGAAACACCATATATTTT
CASSVAGGNAGNTIYF
>.|.|TRBJ2-7|TRBV4-2
TGTGCCAGCAGCCAAGATCCCGACAGAACCTACGAGCAGTACTTC
CASSQDPDRTYEQYF
>.|.|TRBJ1-2|TRBV4-1
TGCGCCAGCAGCCATCAGACCGAGACAGCCGGAGGCTACACCTTC
CASSHQTETAGGYTF
>.|few|TRBJ2-1|TRBV20-1
TGCAGTGCTCCGAGTCGGACCAGCTCCTACAATGAGCAGTTCTTC
CSAPSRTSSYNEQFF
>.|.|TRBJ1-1|TRBV4-2
TGTGCCAGCAGCCAAGAATTTGCCAGGGGCCCTGAAGCTTTCTTT
CASSQEFARGPEAFF
>.|few|TRBJ1-3|TRBV5-1
TGCGCCAGCAGCTTAACAGGACCCTCTGGAAACACCATATATTTT
CASSLTGPSGNTIYF
>TRBD1|few|TRBJ1-5|TRBV7-2
TGTGCCAGCAGCTATGACAGGGGGAGTCAGCCCCAGCATTTT
CASSYDRGSQPQHF
>TRBD2|.|TRBJ2-1|TRBV20-1
TGCAGTGCTCGCAGCGGGGGCAATGAGCTGTTCTTC
CSARSGGNELFF
>.|.|TRBJ2-3|TRBV11-2
TGTGCCAGCAGTTTACAGGGTACGACGCAGTATTTT
CASSLQGTTQYF
>.|.|TRBJ1-5|TRBV5-1
TGCGCCAGCAGCTTATCCGACAGGACGGATAGCAATCAGCCCCAGCATTTT
CASSLSDRTDSNQPQHF
>.|many|TRBJ1-1|TRBV5-5
TGTGCCAGCAGCCCAAACCCGACAGGGAACACTGAAGCTTTCTTT
CASSPNPTGNTEAFF
>TRBD2|.|TRBJ2-7|TRBV29-1
TGCAGCGTTCTACCGGGACTAGCGGGGGCACAGCAGTACTTC
CSVLPGLAGAQQYF
>.|.|TRBJ1-1|TRBV5-1
TGCGCCAGCGGTCTGGGGACGAACACTGAAGCTTTCTTT
CASGLGTNTEAFF
>.|few|TRBJ1-2|TRBV20-1
TGCAGTGCCCAACCGGGCCCTAGAGGTGGCTACACCTTC
CSAQPGPRGGYTF
>.|few|TRBJ1-1|TRBV29-1
TGCAGCGTTTGCCGGACAGTCATGAACACTGAAGCTTTCTTT
CSVCRTVMNTEAFF
>.|few|TRBJ1-5|TRBV4-2
TGTGCCAGCAGCCAAGATATGGGGGTACCTCTAGCCCAGCATTTT
CASSQDMGVPLAQHF
>.|once|TRBJ1-4|TRBV4-3
TGCGCCAGCAGCCAAGAAGCGCCCAGGGAAGGTGAAAAACTGTTTTTT
CASSQEAPREGEKLFF
>.|few|TRBJ1-4|TRBV6-1
TGTGCCAGCAGTGAAGGCAGATTCCGGGCCGAAAAACTGTTTTTT
CASSEGRFRAEKLFF
>TRBD2|few|TRBJ2-3|TRBV5-4
TGTGCCAGCAGCTTGGGGACTAGCGTCCCCGATACGCAGTATTTT
CASSLGTSVPDTQYF
>.|few|TRBJ2-2|TRBV5-1
TGCGCCAGCAGCCGAATGTCAGGGTTGGCCGGGGAGCTGTTTTTT
CASSRMSGLAGELFF
>.|.|TRBJ2-3|TRBV4-1
TGCGCCAGCAGCCAGCCCCTAGATACGCAGTATTTT
CASSQPLDTQYF
>TRBD1|.|TRBJ2-3|TRBV19
TGTGCCAGTAGTACCTCACACGGGACAGTCACAGATACGCAGTATTTT
CASSTSHGTVTDTQYF
>.|few|TRBJ1-6|TRBV7-2
TGTGCCAGCAGCTTAGCTGGCGGTTCACCCCTCCACTTT
CASSLAGGSPLHF
>.|few|TRBJ1-5|TRBV20-1
TGCAGTGCCCGGGACGGCCACAATCAGCCCCAGCATTTT
CSARDGHNQPQHF
>.|.|TRBJ1-3|TRBV7-8
TGTGCCAGCAGCTCAGGGACATTAGGAAACACCATATATTTT
CASSSGTLGNTIYF
>TRBD2|few|TRBJ2-3|TRBV6-5
TGTGCCAGCAGTTACTCGACTTCGCGGGGGAGCGCAGATACGCAGTATTTT
CASSYSTSRGSADTQYF
>TRBD2|few|TRBJ2-1|TRBV12-3/TRBV12-4
TGTGCCAGCAGTTTAGCGGGGGGGATGAATGAGCAGTTCTTC
CASSLAGGMNEQFF
>TRBD1|.|TRBJ1-2|TRBV7-2
TGTGCCAGCAGCCCGGACAGGGTTCGCGATGGCTACACCTTC
CASSPDRVRDGYTF
>.|.|TRBJ1-2|TRBV4-3
TGCGCCAGCAGCCAAGATGGAGGGGAGGGCTACTATGGCTACACCTTC
CASSQDGGEGYYGYTF
>TRBD1|.|TRBJ2-5|TRBV12-3/TRBV12-4
TGTGCCAGCAGTGTTGGCAGGGGGCTGAAGACCCAGTACTTC
CASSVGRGLKTQYF
>TRBD2|.|TRBJ2-3|TRBV23-1
TGCGCCAGCAGTCACCCCCCTAGCGGGGGGCTCACAGATACGCAGTATTTT
CASSHPPSGGLTDTQYF
>TRBD1|.|TRBJ2-2|TRBV6-5
TGTGCCAGCAGTTACTCGACGGGACAGGCGAACACCGGGGAGCTGTTTTTT
CASSYSTGQANTGELFF
>.|few|TRBJ2-5|TRBV12-5
TGTGCTAGTGGTTTTAACGGATACCAAGAGACCCAGTACTTC
CASGFNGYQETQYF
>.|.|TRBJ2-7|TRBV21-1
TGTGCCAGCAGGCGGGACAGGACTTTCTCCTACGAGCAGTACTTC
CASRRDRTFSYEQYF
>.|.|TRBJ2-1|TRBV19
TGTGCCAGTCAGGGGATCGGACTAAACTACAATGAGCAGTTCTTC
CASQGIGLNYNEQFF